Presented here are 13 T cell receptor beta chains from one specimen sequenced in a study of neurological immune-mediated disorders. MiXCR, applied by TCRdb to the 5' RACE reads, yields one record per CDR3 protein. This table holds tens of thousands of distinct CDR3 sequences, roughly 2.7% found once. Sequencing was done on a sample of PBMCs. The receptor source for this set is a woman between 50 and 59 years old with multiple sclerosis.

Many counts were recorded for this clonotype. This chain joins TRBV7-9 and TRBJ2-7, with TRBD1 matching over 9 bases. Germline V gene lookup returns CDR1 SEHNR and CDR2 FQNEAQ (reference sequence). CDR3 length equals 15 residues. V trimming: 4 bases; J trimming: 3 bases; junction bases outside the gene matches: 7. The CDR3 spells CASSSLDRGDYEQYF. The CDR3 nucleotides read TGTGCCAGCAGCTCTCTGGACAGGGGAGACTACGAGCAGTACTTC. Using reference TRBV7-9 and TRBJ2-7 for the parts outside the CDR3, the full variable domain is DTGVSQNPRHKITKRGQNVTFRCDPISEHNRLYWYRQTLGQGPEFLTYFQNEAQLEKSRLLSDRFSAERPKGSFSTLEIQRTEQGDSAMYLCASSSLDRGDYEQYFGPGTRLTVT.

There are many counts of this clonotype. The chain uses TRBV15 and TRBJ2-7; 9 bases are a match to TRBD2. The CDR3 runs to 16 residues. Germline loops: CDR1 LNHNV, CDR2 YYDKDF (reference sequence). The junction had 11 bases not matched to a gene; V was cut back by 6 bases and J by 2 bases. The CDR3, as DNA: TGTGCCACCAGACAACCGGGTAGCGGGAGTCCCTACGAGCAGTACTTC. Amino acids: CATRQPGSGSPYEQYF. The variable domain in full, with the rest retrieved from reference TRBV15 and TRBJ2-7, is DAMVIQNPRYQVTQFGKPVTLSCSQTLNHNVMYWYQQKSSQAPKLLFHYYDKDFNNEADTPDNFQSRRPNTSFCFLDIRSPGLGDTAMYLCATRQPGSGSPYEQYFGPGTRLTVT.

This clonotype came up a few times. The chain uses TRBV3-1 and TRBJ2-7; no definite D call. The germline V gene has CDR1 LGHDT and CDR2 YNNKEL (reference sequence). The ends were cut back, 4 bases at V and 4 bases at J, with 17 bases in the middle. This CDR3 is built from 15 residues. The DNA of the CDR3 is TGTGCCAGCAGCCCTACCCAAAACGCACGGTACGAGCAGTACTTC. Translation: CASSPTQNARYEQYF.

This clonotype occurred many times. V gene TRBV7-3 combines with J gene TRBJ2-1, with a weak D call TRBD2 (6 bases). The CDR3 loop spans 15 amino acids. CDR1 is SGHTA, CDR2 FQGTGA, per germline. Trimming removed 0 bases from V and 2 bases from J, with 8 bases in between. The DNA for the CDR3 is TGTGCCAGCAGCTTAACTAGCGGCCCCTACAATGAGCAGTTCTTC. Protein: CASSLTSGPYNEQFF. The full variable domain, rest sourced from reference TRBV7-3 and TRBJ2-1, is GAGVSQTPSNKVTEKGKYVELRCDPISGHTALYWYRQSLGQGPEFLIYFQGTGAADDSGLPNDRFFAVRPEGSVSTLKIQRTERGDSAVYLCASSLTSGPYNEQFFGPGTRLTVL.

The table lists this clonotype with many counts. The genes are TRBV5-1 and TRBJ2-4; the D gene could be TRBD1 or TRBD2 (6 bases each). V was shortened by 2 bases and J by 10 bases, with 25 bases between the two germline ends. CDR3 length equals 17 residues. CDR1 and CDR2 (germline): SGHRS, YFSETQ. Here the CDR3 DNA reads TGCGCCAGCAGCTTTTTGGGCAGCGGGCGCGGAGGGGGGATTCAGTACTTC. Residues: CASSFLGSGRGGGIQYF.

This clonotype was recorded many times. The chain couples TRBV20-1 to TRBJ2-6, with 8 bases lining up with TRBD1. V shed 3 bases and J 9 bases; nucleotides not matched to a gene: 7. The CDR3 loop spans 14 amino acids. Germline loops: CDR1 DFQATT, CDR2 SNEGSKA (reference sequence). The CDR3 loop is CSARTGVGGNVLTF. The CDR3 bases are TGCAGTGCTAGGACAGGGGTGGGTGGCAACGTCCTGACTTTC.

This clonotype showed up many times. V gene TRBV11-3 combines with J gene TRBJ2-7; the D gene could be TRBD1 or TRBD2 (5 bases each). CDR3 length equals 15 residues. Trimming shortened V by 5 bases and J by 1 base, and 15 bases separated the two germline ends. CDR1 is SGHNT, CDR2 YENEEA, per germline. This CDR3 is CASSPGTGISYEQYF. CDR3 nucleotide sequence: TGTGCCAGCAGCCCCGGGACCGGAATATCCTACGAGCAGTACTTC.

The J gene is TRBJ2-7, the V gene TRBV5-1; D perhaps matches TRBD1 (5 bases). Deletions cut 3 bases from V and 0 bases from J, with 10 bases between. Germline CDR1 reads SGHRS; CDR2 reads YFSETQ. The CDR3 loop spans 14 amino acids. CDR3 loop: CASSYDSLSYEQYF. The CDR3 DNA follows: TGCGCCAGCAGCTACGACAGTCTCTCCTACGAGCAGTACTTC. Filled out from reference TRBV5-1 and TRBJ2-7, the complete variable domain reads KAGVTQTPRYLIKTRGQQVTLSCSPISGHRSVSWYQQTPGQGLQFLFEYFSETQRNKGNFPGRFSGRQFSNSRSEMNVSTLELGDSALYLCASSYDSLSYEQYFGPGTRLTVT.

In its sample, this clonotype was seen many times. This chain connects TRBV20-1 to TRBJ2-1, with TRBD2 matching over 7 bases. Germline V gene data show CDR1 as DFQATT and CDR2 as SNEGSKA (reference sequence). V was clipped by 3 bases and J by 1 base; unmatched bases: 6. This CDR3 is 15 amino acids long. CDR3 protein: CSASPAGRSYNEQFF. Written as DNA, the CDR3 is TGCAGTGCTAGTCCAGCGGGGAGATCCTACAATGAGCAGTTCTTC.

This clonotype qualifies as medium-sized. V gene TRBV29-1 combines with J gene TRBJ1-1; D is possibly TRBD1 (6 bases). Deletions cut 7 bases from V and 0 bases from J, with 9 bases between. The germline V gene has CDR1 SQVTM and CDR2 ANQGSEA. This CDR3 region has 12 residues. The CDR3 nucleotides read TGCAGCGGCGGACAGATGAACACTGAAGCTTTCTTT. As protein: CSGGQMNTEAFF.

Many counts were recorded for this clonotype. The chain combines TRBV5-1 with TRBJ2-7; 7 bases are shared with TRBD1. CDR3 length: 15 amino acids. V shed 4 bases and J 4 bases; nucleotides not matched to a gene: 11. Germline CDR1 and CDR2: SGHRS and YFSETQ. CDR3 sequence (DNA): TGCGCCAGCAGCCCCGAAGGGGGCCGGGATTACGAGCAGTACTTC. It specifies CASSPEGGRDYEQYF.

This clonotype was counted many times. This chain connects TRBV9 to TRBJ2-5; 8 bases line up with TRBD2. From germline, CDR1 is SGDLS and CDR2 YYNGEE. The J segment lost 10 bases and the V segment lost 0 bases, leaving 11 bases of the junction unmatched. CDR3 length: 15 residues. CDR3 nucleotides: TGTGCCAGCAGCGTAGCCACCGGGGCGGGAGGACTCCAGTACTTC. It encodes CASSVATGAGGLQYF.

The table lists this clonotype with many counts. This chain joins TRBV5-1 and TRBJ1-3; a weak D match, TRBD1 (6 bases). The CDR3 sequence is 18 residues long. Trimming took off 3 bases at V and 1 base at J, with 20 bases between the two ends. The germline CDR1 and CDR2 sequences are SGHRS and YFSETQ. The CDR3 protein is CASSSLGGRGPSGNTIYF. Written as DNA, the CDR3 is TGCGCCAGCAGCTCACTTGGGGGTCGGGGGCCATCTGGAAACACCATATATTTT.